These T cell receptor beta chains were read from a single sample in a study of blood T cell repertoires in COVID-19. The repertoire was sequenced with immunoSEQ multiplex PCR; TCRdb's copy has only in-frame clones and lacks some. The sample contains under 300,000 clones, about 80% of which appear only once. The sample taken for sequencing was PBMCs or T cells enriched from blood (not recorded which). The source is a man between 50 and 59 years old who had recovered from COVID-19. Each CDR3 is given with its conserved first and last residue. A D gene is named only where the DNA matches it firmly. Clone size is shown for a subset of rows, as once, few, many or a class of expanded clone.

CDR3: CASSLRDSMNTEAFF
DNA: TGTGCCAGCAGCTTAAGGGACAGCATGAACACTGAAGCTTTCTTT
length: 15
V: TRBV7-8
J: TRBJ1-1
D: TRBD1
size: once

CDR3: CATSSFKGLADEQYF
DNA: TGTGCCACCAGCAGCTTTAAGGGACTAGCTGACGAGCAGTACTTC
length: 15
V: TRBV15
J: TRBJ2-7
D: TRBD2
size: NA

CDR3: CASRRDPNTGELFF
DNA: TGTGCCAGCAGGCGGGACCCGAACACCGGGGAGCTGTTTTTT
length: 14
V: TRBV7-2
J: TRBJ2-2
D: NA
size: NA

CDR3: CASSLSSSNYGYTF
DNA: TGTGCCAGCAGTTTATCCAGTTCTAACTATGGCTACACCTTC
length: 14
V: TRBV28
J: TRBJ1-2
D: NA
size: NA

CDR3: CASSLGRALVEQYF
DNA: TGTGCCAGCAGTTTAGGCAGGGCCCTTGTCGAGCAGTACTTC
length: 14
V: TRBV28
J: TRBJ2-7
D: NA
size: NA

CDR3: CASSGDRGWADTQYF
DNA: TGTGCCAGCAGTGGCGACAGGGGCTGGGCAGATACGCAGTATTTT
length: 15
V: TRBV28
J: TRBJ2-3
D: TRBD1
size: NA

CDR3: CASSLARGYNEQFF
DNA: TGCGCCAGCAGCTTGGCCAGGGGATACAATGAGCAGTTCTTC
length: 14
V: TRBV5-1
J: TRBJ2-1
D: NA
size: NA

CDR3: CASSPGTGDSNQPQHF
DNA: TGTGCCAGCAGTCCTGGGACAGGAGATAGCAATCAGCCCCAGCATTTT
length: 16
V: TRBV2
J: TRBJ1-5
D: TRBD1
size: NA

CDR3: CATSLQGTYNEQFF
DNA: TGTGCCACCAGTTTACAGGGGACCTACAATGAGCAGTTCTTC
length: 14
V: TRBV24-1
J: TRBJ2-1
D: TRBD1
size: NA

CDR3: CASTAGAGNQPQHF
DNA: TGTGCCAGCACGGCGGGGGCCGGCAATCAGCCCCAGCATTTT
length: 14
V: TRBV6-5
J: TRBJ1-5
D: NA
size: NA

CDR3: CASSSRGGRVGRRASYEQYF
DNA: TGTGCCAGCAGCTCCCGAGGGGGCAGAGTGGGACGCAGGGCCTCCTACGAGCAGTACTTC
length: 20
V: TRBV5-4
J: TRBJ2-7
D: TRBD1
size: NA

CDR3: CAWRSEGQGNSPLHF
DNA: TGTGCCTGGAGGTCCGAGGGACAGGGTAATTCACCCCTCCACTTT
length: 15
V: TRBV30
J: TRBJ1-6
D: TRBD1
size: few

CDR3: CASSYRSSYEQYF
DNA: TGTGCCAGCAGTTACAGGAGCTCCTACGAGCAGTACTTC
length: 13
V: TRBV27
J: TRBJ2-7
D: NA
size: NA

CDR3: CAISESADAATNEKLFF
DNA: TGTGCCATCAGTGAGTCGGCGGATGCCGCAACTAATGAAAAACTGTTTTTT
length: 17
V: TRBV10-3
J: TRBJ1-4
D: NA
size: once

CDR3: CAGLSGIAYNEQFF
DNA: TGCGCCGGGCTTTCCGGAATAGCCTACAATGAGCAGTTCTTC
length: 14
V: TRBV10-1
J: TRBJ2-1
D: NA
size: NA